Presented here are 20 T cell receptor beta chains from one specimen sequenced in a study of T cells in Graves' hyperthyroidism and ophthalmopathy. Amplification of TCR beta CDR3 regions used RNA as the template. A first-round RT-PCR of the TCR CDR3 used the HTBI primer set. TCRdb analysed the multiplex PCR reads with MiXCR anew, one entry per CDR3 protein. The table shows roughly 250,000 distinct CDR3 sequences, with around 20% occurring only once. Sequencing used blood. The source of these receptors is a man aged 30 to 39 with Graves' ophthalmopathy.

The table lists this clonotype with a few counts. The rearrangement joins TRBV24-1 to TRBJ2-5; 11 bases agree with TRBD2. The CDR3 loop spans 15 amino acids. Germline CDR1 KGHDR, CDR2 SFDVKD. The V and J ends lost 4 bases and 3 bases, in that order; junction bases with no gene match: 3. CDR3 sequence: CATSEPTSGKETQYF. For the CDR3, the DNA is TGTGCCACCAGTGAGCCGACTAGCGGGAAAGAGACCCAGTACTTC.

The rearrangement uses TRBV30 and TRBJ2-4, with D possibly TRBD1 on 5 matching bases. Trimming stripped 1 base from V and 0 bases from J, with 19 bases between. The CDR3 totals 18 residues. The germline V gene has CDR1 GTSNPN and CDR2 SVGIG (reference sequence). The CDR3 region has the DNA TGTGCCTGGAGTGCCGACAGATTCCGGGTGCTAGCCAAAAACATTCAGTACTTC. Its protein product is CAWSADRFRVLAKNIQYF.

At least ten counts were recorded for this clonotype. This chain uses TRBV6-5 with TRBJ1-1, with TRBD1 as a possible D gene (6 bases). In germline, CDR1 is MNHEY, CDR2 SVGAGI. Trimming removed 0 bases from V and 7 bases from J, with 15 bases in between. CDR3 size: 15 residues. The CDR3 sequence is CASSYSRYREDEAFF. The CDR3 region has the DNA TGTGCCAGCAGTTACTCTAGGTACAGGGAAGATGAAGCTTTCTTT.

This clonotype has ten or more counts. The chain joins TRBV12-5 to TRBJ1-2; a possible D gene is TRBD1 (5 bases). The CDR3 is 15 residues long. Trimming removed 1 base from V and 11 bases from J, with 20 bases in between. Germline assignment: CDR1 LGHNT and CDR2 FRNRAP. The DNA for the CDR3 is TGTGCTAGTGGTTTGGCTCCCGGGACGGCTCGTGGTTACACCTTC. Its translation is CASGLAPGTARGYTF.

In its sample, this clonotype was seen many times. This chain joins TRBV30 and TRBJ1-2, with D possibly being TRBD1 (6 bases). Looked up from germline, CDR1 is GTSNPN and CDR2 is SVGIG (reference sequence). V gave up 0 bases and J gave up 3 bases, with 11 bases separating them. CDR3 size: 14 residues. DNA for the CDR3: TGTGCCTGGAGTGTCGGGGGCGGGTACTATGGCTACACCTTC. Its protein is CAWSVGGGYYGYTF.

In this sample, this clonotype turned up a few times. The CDR3 sequence: CASSLPQDRGLDSGNTIYF. In DNA, the CDR3 is TGTGCCAGCAGCCTCCCCCAGGACAGGGGATTGGATTCTGGAAACACCATATATTTT. J is TRBJ1-3 and V is TRBV9; 9 bases agree with TRBD1. The CDR3 runs to 19 residues. Per germline, CDR1 SGDLS and CDR2 YYNGEE. V dropped 4 bases and J dropped 1; count of bases not matched to a gene: 15.

The rearrangement links TRBV19 to TRBJ2-7; 7 bases are shared with TRBD2. Trimming took 5 bases from V and 3 from J; bases not matched to a gene: 10. The CDR3 has 15 residues. The germline CDR1 and CDR2 sequences are LNHDA and SQIVND (reference sequence). The CDR3: CASSAQTSLFYEQYF. The CDR3 DNA reads as TGTGCCAGTAGTGCCCAGACTAGCTTATTCTACGAGCAGTACTTC.

The rearrangement uses TRBV7-3 and TRBJ1-1, with 7 bases that match TRBD1. This CDR3 region has 15 residues. CDR1 is SGHTA and CDR2 is FQGTGA in the germline V gene. V shed 3 bases and J 1 base; nucleotides not matched to a gene: 5. CDR3 protein: CASSLTGTENTEAFF. CDR3 nucleotides: TGTGCCAGCAGCTTGACCGGGACAGAGAACACTGAAGCTTTCTTT.

The chain uses TRBV6-5 and TRBJ2-1; TRBD2 agrees at 9 bases. V shed 2 bases, J shed 5 bases, and the junction held 7 bases outside the gene matches. CDR1 MNHEY and CDR2 SVGAGI come from the germline V gene. This CDR3 has 16 amino acids. The CDR3 DNA follows: TGTGCCAGCAGTTACATTCGGGCTAGCGGGAACAATGAGCAGTTCTTC. The encoded protein is CASSYIRASGNNEQFF.

Many counts were recorded for this clonotype. The chain combines TRBV11-3 with TRBJ2-2, with D uncertain. Trimming shortened V by 5 bases and J by 8 bases, and 9 bases separated the two germline ends. Germline CDR1 and CDR2: SGHNT and YENEEA. The CDR3 is made up of 12 amino acids. The CDR3 DNA reads as TGTGCCAGCAGCCCCCGCCGGGGGGAGCTGTTTTTT. Translated, it gives CASSPRRGELFF.

There are many counts of this clonotype. The chain couples TRBV7-3 to TRBJ2-3, with 7 positions matching TRBD1. Trimming took 5 bases from V and 6 from J; bases not matched to a gene: 11. This CDR3 is built from 15 residues. The germline V gene has CDR1 SGHTA and CDR2 FQGTGA. CDR3 region: CASSLGGRGLDTQYF. Written as DNA, the CDR3 is TGTGCCAGCAGCCTAGGGGGCAGGGGTTTGGATACGCAGTATTTT.

This clonotype came up many times. The CDR3 DNA reads as TGTGCCAGCAGCCGAGCGGAAGGCCGGGGGGAGACCCAGTACTTC. This codes for CASSRAEGRGETQYF. The rearrangement joins TRBV7-9 to TRBJ2-5; maybe TRBD2 (6 bases). Germline V gene data show CDR1 as SEHNR and CDR2 as FQNEAQ (reference sequence). The CDR3 consists of 15 residues. Trimming removed 5 bases from V and 5 bases from J, with 18 bases in between.

The gene calls are TRBV6-6 and TRBJ2-7; D may be TRBD2 (5 bases). This CDR3 region has 15 residues. Germline CDR1 reads MNHNY; CDR2 reads SVGAGI (reference sequence). With 0 bases removed from V and 7 bases from J, the gap between germline ends came to 16 bases. This CDR3 reads CASSYSRLTSGEQYF. The CDR3 nucleotides are TGTGCCAGCAGTTACTCGAGACTTACCTCGGGGGAGCAGTACTTC.

This clonotype was detected ten times or more. The V and J genes are TRBV11-3 and TRBJ2-1, with TRBD2 matching over 11 bases. The CDR3 loop spans 16 amino acids. In germline, CDR1 is SGHNT, CDR2 YENEEA. The V segment lost 6 bases and the J segment 10 bases; nucleotides outside the gene matches: 14. The CDR3 nucleotides are TGTGCCAGCAGACGGGAGACTAGCGGGGCCAGTGGCGAGCAGTTCTTC. Translation gives CASRRETSGASGEQFF.

This clonotype has more than one count but fewer than ten. The chain links TRBV28 to TRBJ2-7; D may be TRBD1 (5 bases). The CDR3 extends over 15 amino acids. Trimming pared 3 bases from V and 6 bases from J, leaving 18 bases between. The V gene's germline CDR1 is MDHEN and CDR2 SYDVKM. The CDR3 DNA reads as TGTGCCAGCAGTTTCGGCGGTGACAGCCAGGCCGAGCAGTACTTC. It translates to CASSFGGDSQAEQYF.

The chain links TRBV6-1 to TRBJ1-5; D ambiguous. The V gene's germline CDR1 is MNHNS and CDR2 SASEGT. This CDR3 has 16 residues. Trimming left V 1 base short and J 0 bases short, with 10 bases between. CDR3 sequence (DNA): TGTGCCAGCAGTGAAGTCGGAGTCTATAGCAATCAGCCCCAGCATTTT. Translating gives CASSEVGVYSNQPQHF.

This clonotype has more than one count but fewer than ten. This chain uses TRBV6-2 or TRBV6-3 with TRBJ2-4; D may be TRBD1 or TRBD2 (5 bases each). The CDR3 is 16 amino acids. V was clipped by 6 bases and J by 1 base, with 16 bases between them. Germline CDR1 is MNHEY and CDR2 is SVGEGT. This chain's CDR3 is CASSLQVWGAKNIQYF. Here the CDR3 DNA reads TGTGCCAGCAGCCTACAGGTTTGGGGGGCCAAAAACATTCAGTACTTC.

At least ten counts were recorded for this clonotype. The chain employs TRBV11-2 and TRBJ2-7; 7 positions match TRBD1. Unmatched junction bases numbered 12, after V lost 5 bases and J lost 2 bases. There are 16 residues in the CDR3. The germline CDR1 and CDR2 sequences are SGHAT and FQNNGV. In nucleotides, the CDR3 is TGTGCCAGCAGCCTAAACCCCGGGACAGCCACCTACGAGCAGTACTTC. This codes for CASSLNPGTATYEQYF.

CDR3 loop: CASSTGTSGLNEQFF. The CDR3 DNA sequence: TGTGCCAGCAGTACCGGGACTAGCGGGCTCAATGAGCAGTTCTTC. The genes are TRBV12-3 or TRBV12-4 and TRBJ2-1; 12 nucleotides agree with TRBD2. This CDR3 is built from 15 residues. V trimming: 5 bases; J trimming: 6 bases; junction bases outside the gene matches: 5.

V usage is TRBV6-5 and J usage is TRBJ1-6; D call uncertain. V lost 0 bases and J lost 8, with 2 bases in between. The length of the CDR3 is 12 residues. Germline-derived CDR1 and CDR2 are MNHEY and SVGAGI. Here the CDR3 reads CASSYSHSPLHF. CDR3 in DNA: TGTGCCAGCAGTTACTCCCATTCACCCCTCCACTTT.